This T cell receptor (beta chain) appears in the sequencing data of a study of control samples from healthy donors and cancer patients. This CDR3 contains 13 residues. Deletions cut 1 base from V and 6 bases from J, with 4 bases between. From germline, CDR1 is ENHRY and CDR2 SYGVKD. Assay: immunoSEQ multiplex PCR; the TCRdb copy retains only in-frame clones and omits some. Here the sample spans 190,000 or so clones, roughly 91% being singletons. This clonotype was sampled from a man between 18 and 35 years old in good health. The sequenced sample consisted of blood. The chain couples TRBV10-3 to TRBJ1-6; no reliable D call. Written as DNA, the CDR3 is TGTGCCATCAGTGAGTTAAGTAATTCACCCCTCCACTTT. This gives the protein CAISELSNSPLHF.